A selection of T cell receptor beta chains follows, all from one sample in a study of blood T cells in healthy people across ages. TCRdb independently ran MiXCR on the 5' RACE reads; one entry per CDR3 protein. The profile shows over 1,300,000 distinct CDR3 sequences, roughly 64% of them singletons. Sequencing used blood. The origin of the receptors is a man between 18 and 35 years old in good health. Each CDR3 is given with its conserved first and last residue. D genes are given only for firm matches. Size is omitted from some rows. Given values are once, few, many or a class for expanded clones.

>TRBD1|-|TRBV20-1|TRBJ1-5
CSASPRHRGSQPQHF
TGCAGTGCTAGCCCCAGGCACAGGGGTTCTCAGCCCCAGCATTTT
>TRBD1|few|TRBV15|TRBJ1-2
CASRPTGTGWYGYTF
TGTGCCAGCAGGCCGACCGGGACAGGGTGGTATGGCTACACCTTC
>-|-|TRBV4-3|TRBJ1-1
CASSQDPPNTEAFF
TGCGCCAGCAGCCAAGATCCTCCGAACACTGAAGCTTTCTTT
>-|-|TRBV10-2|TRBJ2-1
CASSDFRHEQFF
TGCGCCAGCAGTGATTTTCGCCATGAGCAGTTCTTC
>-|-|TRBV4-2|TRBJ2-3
CASSQAVSNTDTQYF
TGTGCCAGCAGCCAAGCAGTATCGAACACAGATACGCAGTATTTT
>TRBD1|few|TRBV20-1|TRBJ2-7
CSASHGQGRSYEQYF
TGCAGTGCTAGTCATGGACAGGGACGCTCCTACGAGCAGTACTTC
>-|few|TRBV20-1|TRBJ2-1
CSAREWDNEQFF
TGCAGTGCTAGGGAGTGGGACAATGAGCAGTTCTTC
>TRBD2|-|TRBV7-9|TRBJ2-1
CASSSPPLAGEGQFF
TGTGCCAGCAGCTCGCCCCCACTAGCGGGAGAAGGGCAGTTCTTC
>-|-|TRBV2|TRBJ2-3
CAGRGAADTQYF
TGTGCCGGCAGGGGTGCGGCAGATACGCAGTATTTT
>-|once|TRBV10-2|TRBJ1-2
CASSESDNYGYTF
TGCGCCAGCAGTGAGTCGGATAACTATGGCTACACCTTC
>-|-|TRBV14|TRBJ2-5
CASSQVGPGVAETQYF
TGTGCCAGCAGCCAAGTTGGTCCGGGGGTGGCAGAGACCCAGTACTTC
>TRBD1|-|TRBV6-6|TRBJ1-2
CASSVSGTVGDGYTF
TGTGCCAGCAGTGTGTCCGGGACAGTGGGGGATGGCTACACCTTC
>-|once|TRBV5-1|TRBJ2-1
CATSPRQDAYNEQFF
TGCGCCACCTCACCTAGACAGGACGCCTACAATGAGCAGTTCTTC
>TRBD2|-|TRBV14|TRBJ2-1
CASSSSGKLRDEQFF
TGTGCCAGCAGCTCGAGCGGGAAGCTGCGGGATGAGCAGTTCTTC
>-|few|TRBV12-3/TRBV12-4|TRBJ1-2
CASSHQGFYGYTF
TGTGCCAGCAGTCATCAGGGGTTCTATGGCTACACCTTC
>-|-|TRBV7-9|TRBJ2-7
CASNPTETYEQYF
TGTGCCAGCAATCCGACTGAGACCTACGAGCAGTACTTC
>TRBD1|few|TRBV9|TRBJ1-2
CASSEGTGGYYGYTF
TGTGCCAGCAGCGAAGGGACAGGGGGTTACTATGGCTACACCTTC
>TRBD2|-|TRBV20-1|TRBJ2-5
CSARFLLTGGDEQYF
TGCAGTGCTAGATTTCTGCTAACGGGGGGGGATGAGCAGTACTTC
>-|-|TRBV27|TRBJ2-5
CASSPTLGTQYF
TGTGCCAGCAGTCCGACTCTGGGGACCCAGTACTTC
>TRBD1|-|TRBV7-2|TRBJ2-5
CASSRDSLLETQYF
TGTGCCAGCAGCCGGGACAGCCTCCTAGAGACCCAGTACTTC
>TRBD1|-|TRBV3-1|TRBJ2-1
CASNTRDRGASEQFF
TGTGCCAGCAACACCCGGGACAGGGGTGCGAGTGAGCAGTTCTTC
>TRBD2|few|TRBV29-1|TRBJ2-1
CSASGEGDNEQFF
TGCAGCGCTAGCGGGGAGGGGGACAATGAGCAGTTCTTC
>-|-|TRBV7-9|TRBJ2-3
CASSLGKTDAQYF
TGTGCCAGCAGCTTAGGGAAAACAGATGCGCAGTATTTT
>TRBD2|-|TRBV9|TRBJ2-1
CASSVGRSSGNEQFF
TGTGCCAGCAGCGTAGGGAGGTCTAGCGGGAATGAGCAGTTCTTC
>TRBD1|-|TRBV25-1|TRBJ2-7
CASSPQDRPNEQYF
TGTGCCAGCAGTCCACAGGACAGGCCTAACGAGCAGTACTTC
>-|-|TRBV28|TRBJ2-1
CASSLLLGEQFF
TGTGCCAGCAGTTTATTACTGGGTGAGCAGTTCTTC
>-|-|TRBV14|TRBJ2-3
CASSPGKVSLFTDTQYF
TGTGCCAGCAGCCCTGGGAAGGTCTCCTTATTCACAGATACGCAGTATTTT
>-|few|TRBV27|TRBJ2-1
CASSFGASDYNEQFF
TGTGCCAGCAGTTTTGGGGCTAGCGATTACAATGAGCAGTTCTTC
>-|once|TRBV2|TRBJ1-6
CASRGPSPLHF
TGTGCCAGCAGGGGTCCTTCACCCCTCCACTTT
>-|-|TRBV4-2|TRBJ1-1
CASSQDGRLTEAFF
TGTGCCAGCAGCCAAGATGGCAGATTGACTGAAGCTTTCTTT
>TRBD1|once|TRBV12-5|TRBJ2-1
CASGLETGTDEQFF
TGTGCTAGTGGTTTGGAGACAGGGACGGATGAGCAGTTCTTC
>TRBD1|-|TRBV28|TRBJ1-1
CASSTRTGLNTEAFF
TGTGCCAGCAGTACCAGGACAGGTCTTAACACTGAAGCTTTCTTT
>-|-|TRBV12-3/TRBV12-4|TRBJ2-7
CASRPTGVSYEQYF
TGTGCCAGCAGACCGACGGGAGTCTCCTACGAGCAGTACTTC
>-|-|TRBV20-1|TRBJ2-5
CSAPSVEMRETQYF
TGCAGTGCTCCCTCTGTTGAGATGAGAGAGACCCAGTACTTC
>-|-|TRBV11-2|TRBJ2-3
CASSLEGAWVHTQYF
TGTGCCAGCAGCTTAGAGGGGGCTTGGGTGCATACGCAGTATTTT
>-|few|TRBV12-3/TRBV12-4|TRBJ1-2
CASSQPPINGYTF
TGTGCCAGCAGTCAACCCCCAATCAATGGCTACACCTTC
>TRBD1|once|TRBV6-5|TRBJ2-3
CASGFKPGQGSDTQYF
TGTGCCAGCGGTTTTAAACCGGGACAGGGGTCAGATACGCAGTATTTT
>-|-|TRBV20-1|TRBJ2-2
CSARSQEKVGTGELFF
TGCAGTGCTAGATCTCAGGAGAAGGTCGGCACCGGGGAGCTGTTTTTT
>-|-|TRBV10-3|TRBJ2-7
CAISAELVADEQYF
TGTGCCATCAGTGCCGAACTAGTCGCCGATGAGCAGTACTTC
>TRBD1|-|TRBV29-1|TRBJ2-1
CSVGGGQGEQFF
TGCAGCGTTGGGGGAGGACAGGGTGAGCAGTTCTTC
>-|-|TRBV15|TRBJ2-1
CATSRGPVPGFDEQFF
TGTGCCACCAGCAGAGGCCCGGTGCCGGGGTTCGATGAGCAGTTCTTC